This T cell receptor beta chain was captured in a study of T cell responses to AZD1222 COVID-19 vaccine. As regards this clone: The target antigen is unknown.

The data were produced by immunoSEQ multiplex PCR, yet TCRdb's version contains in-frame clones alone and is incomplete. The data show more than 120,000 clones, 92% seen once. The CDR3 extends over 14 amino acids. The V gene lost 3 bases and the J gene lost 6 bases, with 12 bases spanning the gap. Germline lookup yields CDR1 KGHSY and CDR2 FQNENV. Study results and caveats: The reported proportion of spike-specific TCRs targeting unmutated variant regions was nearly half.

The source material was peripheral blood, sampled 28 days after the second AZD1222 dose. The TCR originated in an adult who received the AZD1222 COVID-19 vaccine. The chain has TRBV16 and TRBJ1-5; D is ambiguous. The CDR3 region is CASSHQAEGQPQHF. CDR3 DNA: TGTGCCAGCAGCCACCAAGCGGAGGGTCAGCCCCAGCATTTT.